These 25 T cell receptor beta chains share one sample of origin, sequenced in a study of vaccination effects on CD4 cells after COVID-19. These TCRs' antigens remain unknown. After less than twelve days in culture, the CD4+ T cells were isolated. Method: immunoSEQ multiplex PCR; TCRdb's copy keeps in-frame clones and lacks some. The sample includes 25,000 to 35,000 clones, 70% to 80% seen only once; the top ten take about 4%. The sample consisted of CD4+ T cells from PBMCs cultured without peptide, taken before COVID-19 vaccination. The receptors shown here come from a human donor who received a COVID-19 vaccine.

The J gene is TRBJ1-3, the V gene TRBV7-8, with a tentative D call TRBD1 (5 bases). This CDR3 has 16 residues. Per germline, CDR1 SGHVS and CDR2 FQNEAQ. The germline V and J ends were trimmed by 5 bases and 5 bases, with 19 bases remaining between them. The CDR3 sequence is CASSLGEGSGRNTIYF. In nucleotides, the CDR3 is TGTGCCAGCAGCCTGGGGGAGGGTAGTGGGAGAAACACCATATATTTT. The full variable domain, rest sourced from reference TRBV7-8 and TRBJ1-3, is GAGVSQSPRYKVAKRGQDVALRCDPISGHVSLFWYQQALGQGPEFLTYFQNEAQLDKSGLPSDRFFAERPEGSVSTLKIQRTQQEDSAVYLCASSLGEGSGRNTIYFGEGSWLTVV.

CDR3 amino acids: CASSLGVGNSPLHF. In nucleotides, the CDR3 is TGTGCCAGCAGCTTAGGGGTGGGAAATTCACCCCTCCACTTT. The rearrangement joins TRBV7-2 to TRBJ1-6; D is unresolved. The CDR3 has 14 residues. Trimming took off 1 base at V and 7 bases at J, with 8 bases between the two ends. The V gene's germline CDR1 is SGHTA and CDR2 FQGNSA.

This CDR3 reads CASSLDFLAGGYHEQYF. The CDR3, as DNA: TGTGCCAGCAGCTTAGACTTCCTAGCGGGAGGTTACCACGAGCAGTACTTC. The V and J genes are TRBV7-8 and TRBJ2-7; 11 nucleotides line up with TRBD2. The CDR3 runs 17 residues. With 1 base clipped from V and 5 bases from J, the junction kept 10 bases outside the gene matches. Germline CDR1 SGHVS, CDR2 FQNEAQ.

This chain links TRBV14 with TRBJ1-1; no definite D call. This CDR3 is 13 amino acids long. The germline gives CDR1 SGHDN, CDR2 FVKESK. V was pared by 1 base and J by 1 base, with 4 bases between. DNA for the CDR3: TGTGCCAGCAGCCAAGGAGGGAACACTGAAGCTTTCTTT. Translated, it gives CASSQGGNTEAFF. The full variable domain, its missing parts supplied by reference TRBV14 and TRBJ1-1, is EAGVTQFPSHSVIEKGQTVTLRCDPISGHDNLYWYRRVMGKEIKFLLHFVKESKQDESGMPNNRFLAERTGGTYSTLKVQPAELEDSGVYFCASSQGGNTEAFFGQGTRLTVV.

J is TRBJ1-1 and V is TRBV28, with a tentative D call TRBD1 (6 bases). The germline gives CDR1 MDHEN, CDR2 SYDVKM. V was cut by 7 bases and J by 3 bases, with 15 bases left in between. The CDR3 consists of 14 residues. CDR3 in DNA: TGTGCCAGCAATACAATTGGACAGTACACTGAAGCTTTCTTT. It codes for CASNTIGQYTEAFF.

The chain is built from TRBV6-4 and TRBJ1-4; D unclear. V lost 7 bases and J 4 bases, leaving 25 bases between the germline ends. The germline V gene encodes CDR1 MRHNA and CDR2 SNTAGT. This CDR3 spans 18 amino acids. CDR3 bases: TGTGCCAGCATTTTTATGGGTGAGCAAACCGAAAGTAATGAAAAACTGTTTTTT. Amino acids: CASIFMGEQTESNEKLFF.

The V call is TRBV5-5, the J call TRBJ1-1, with TRBD1 identical over 7 bases. Germline loops: CDR1 SGHKS, CDR2 YYEKEE (reference sequence). Germline trimming cut 2 bases from V and 6 bases from J; bases unmatched to any gene: 13. The CDR3 sequence is 16 residues long. CDR3 nucleotides: TGTGCCAGCAGCTTCTGGCCCTGGCAGGGGGACTCTGAAGCTTTCTTT. Protein sequence: CASSFWPWQGDSEAFF.

The rearrangement uses TRBV6-5 and TRBJ2-5, with TRBD2 as a possible D gene (5 bases). Germline CDR1 and CDR2: MNHEY and SVGAGI. This CDR3 region has 14 residues. V lost 0 bases, J lost 5 bases, and 10 bases lay in between. CDR3 sequence: CASSYSTGLETQYF. CDR3 DNA sequence: TGTGCCAGCAGTTACTCGACGGGGTTGGAGACCCAGTACTTC.

The chain recombines TRBV10-3 with TRBJ2-1; TRBD2 matches at 11 bases. With V trimmed by 6 bases and J by 3 bases, 4 bases remained unmatched. CDR3 size: 15 residues. Per the germline V gene, CDR1 is ENHRY and CDR2 is SYGVKD. The CDR3 here is CAIRDSGGGYNEQFF. DNA of the CDR3: TGTGCCATCAGGGATAGCGGGGGGGGCTACAATGAGCAGTTCTTC.

This clone came up once. The CDR3: CATSDRGRGTDTQYF. CDR3 bases: TGTGCCACCAGTGACCGTGGACGGGGCACAGATACGCAGTATTTT. This chain links TRBV24-1 with TRBJ2-3; D gene uncertain. V was clipped by 4 bases and J by 1 base, with 11 bases between them. The length of the CDR3 is 15 residues. Germline assignment: CDR1 KGHDR and CDR2 SFDVKD.

The chain joins TRBV11-3 to TRBJ1-1, with a tentative D call TRBD1 (6 bases). Germline CDR1 reads SGHNT; CDR2 reads YENEEA. The CDR3 totals 15 residues. With 1 base removed from V and 7 bases from J, the gap between germline ends came to 16 bases. CDR3 sequence (DNA): TGTGCCAGCAGCTTAGGGTTCGGCAGGGGAGTTGAAGCTTTCTTT. Residues: CASSLGFGRGVEAFF.

The CDR3 sequence: CASKLMNTEAFF. CDR3 nucleotide sequence: TGTGCCAGCAAATTAATGAACACTGAAGCTTTCTTT. The rearrangement uses TRBV3-1 (or the pseudogene TRBV3-2) and TRBJ1-1; no clear D gene. The CDR3 sequence is 12 residues long. Looked up from germline, CDR1 is LGHDT and CDR2 is YNNKEL (reference sequence). V dropped 7 bases and J dropped 0 bases, with 6 bases sitting between them.

V and J are TRBV6-5 and TRBJ1-1; D is possibly TRBD1 (6 bases). The germline gives CDR1 MNHEY, CDR2 SVGAGI. V lost 5 bases, J lost 0 bases, and 13 bases lay in between. This CDR3 is built from 15 residues. This chain's CDR3 is CASSKSGTLNTEAFF. In DNA form, the CDR3 reads TGTGCCAGCAGTAAATCCGGGACATTGAACACTGAAGCTTTCTTT.

The rearrangement links TRBV5-1 to TRBJ2-1; tentative D call: TRBD2 (6 bases). This CDR3 has 16 amino acids. Deletions cut 4 bases from V and 2 bases from J, with 16 bases between. CDR1 and CDR2 (germline): SGHRS, YFSETQ. This chain's CDR3 is CASSPGTSRAYNEQFF. DNA of the CDR3: TGCGCCAGCAGCCCAGGGACTTCGAGAGCCTACAATGAGCAGTTCTTC.

V and J are TRBV6-5 and TRBJ1-4, with 8 bases fitting TRBD1. Trimming cost V 6 bases and J 5 bases; bases outside gene matches: 5. The length of the CDR3 is 14 residues. Germline V CDR1 and CDR2: MNHEY, SVGAGI. CDR3 protein: CASRPGGENEKLFF. In nucleotides, the CDR3 is TGTGCCAGCAGGCCAGGGGGCGAAAATGAAAAACTGTTTTTT.

J is TRBJ2-3 and V is TRBV5-1; D uncertain. Germline CDR1 reads SGHRS; CDR2 reads YFSETQ. Trimming removed 0 bases at V and 3 bases at J, with 8 bases between. The CDR3 sequence is 14 residues long. CDR3 sequence reads: CASSLAFTTDTQYF. Written as DNA, the CDR3 is TGCGCCAGCAGCTTGGCCTTCACAACAGATACGCAGTATTTT.

The chain uses TRBV27 and TRBJ2-7; TRBD1 aligns across 8 bases. CDR1 is MNHEY and CDR2 is SMNVEV in the germline V gene (reference sequence). There are 15 residues in the CDR3. Unmatched junction bases numbered 11, after V lost 5 bases and J lost 5 bases. CDR3 nucleotides: TGTGCCAGCAGTAAGAACGGACAGGGCCTCCACGAGCAGTACTTC. The encoded protein is CASSKNGQGLHEQYF.

This rearrangement joins TRBV4-1 to TRBJ2-3; 9 bases match TRBD2. The V and J ends lost 1 base and 0 bases, in that order; junction bases with no gene match: 8. This CDR3 spans 18 amino acids. Germline CDR1 reads MGHRA; CDR2 reads YSYEKL. The CDR3 DNA is TGCGCCAGCAGCCAAGGGATTCCTAGCGGGACTAGCACAGATACGCAGTATTTT. It codes for CASSQGIPSGTSTDTQYF.

This clone was counted once. The chain is built from TRBV11-3 and TRBJ1-1; D unresolved. The CDR3 consists of 13 residues. Germline loops: CDR1 SGHNT, CDR2 YENEEA. V lost 5 bases to trimming and J lost 3 bases, with 10 bases between them. CDR3 sequence reads: CASSLRMDTEAFF. The CDR3 coding sequence is TGTGCCAGCAGCCTTAGAATGGACACTGAAGCTTTCTTT.

The V and J genes are TRBV10-2 and TRBJ2-7; weak D call: TRBD1 (5 bases). This CDR3 comprises 14 residues. Per germline, CDR1 WSHSY and CDR2 SAAADI. Trimming stripped 7 bases from V and 4 bases from J, with 17 bases between. The CDR3 sequence is CASKEGTGVYEQYF. The CDR3 bases are TGCGCCAGCAAAGAAGGAACAGGAGTATACGAGCAGTACTTC.

CDR3 nucleotide sequence: TGTGCCAGCAGCCCGCCTATTTCGGTAGCGGCCGGGGGCTATGAGCAGTTCTTC. The encoded protein is CASSPPISVAAGGYEQFF. The chain carries TRBV5-4 and TRBJ2-1; D possibly uses TRBD1 or TRBD2 (6 bases each). Germline lookup yields CDR1 SGHNT and CDR2 YYREEE (reference sequence). The CDR3 has 18 amino acids. Trimming took off 4 bases at V and 8 bases at J, with 28 bases between the two ends.

For the CDR3, the DNA is TGCGCCAGCAGCCAGTATTACAGGGGGCTGGTCGCTTTCTTT. Translated: CASSQYYRGLVAFF. This rearrangement joins TRBV4-1 to TRBJ1-1, with 9 positions matching TRBD1. Germline-derived CDR1 and CDR2 are MGHRA and YSYEKL. V shed 3 bases and J 11 bases; nucleotides not matched to a gene: 10. The CDR3 contains 14 residues.

The chain uses TRBV6-1 and TRBJ2-7; no firm D call. Looked up from germline, CDR1 is MNHNS and CDR2 is SASEGT. Trimming left V 3 bases short and J 2 bases short, with 11 bases between. This CDR3 has 14 amino acids. The CDR3 sequence: CASSENGLPYEQYF. The CDR3, as DNA: TGTGCCAGCAGTGAGAACGGTTTGCCCTACGAGCAGTACTTC.

The chain recombines TRBV30 with TRBJ2-7, with D perhaps TRBD2 (5 bases). V was pared by 2 bases and J by 3 bases, with 8 bases between. Germline V CDR1 and CDR2: GTSNPN, SVGIG (reference sequence). This CDR3 is 12 amino acids long. The CDR3 protein is CAWSRDFYEQYF. The CDR3 DNA is TGTGCCTGGAGTCGGGATTTCTACGAGCAGTACTTC.

CDR3 sequence reads: CASSLSAVMGNSPLHF. CDR3 in DNA: TGTGCCAGCAGTTTATCGGCAGTCATGGGTAATTCACCCCTCCACTTT. This sequence joins TRBV27 and TRBJ1-6; D remains ambiguous. V lost 0 bases, J lost 6 bases, and 12 bases lay in between. The CDR3 spans 16 residues. The germline CDR1 and CDR2 sequences are MNHEY and SMNVEV (reference sequence).